In its sample, the clone carrying this TCR beta chain ranks as medium-sized (0.01 to 0.1%). Antigen: not known. The data derive from a study of liver allograft versus peripheral blood T cells. In the study overall: What was compared were the T cell receptor repertoires in transplanted livers and those in the peripheral blood of recipients. Broader study findings: Differences were reported between the T cell receptor repertoires inside liver allografts and those that were detected in peripheral blood.

Germline CDR1 reads LNHNV; CDR2 reads YYDKDF (reference sequence). This CDR3 spans 18 amino acids. With 3 bases clipped from V and 1 base from J, the junction kept 6 bases outside the gene matches. Each CDR3 protein is one row after TCRdb ran MiXCR on the reads. The table shows fewer than 15,000 distinct CDR3 sequences, with under 20% occurring only once. The rearrangement joins TRBV15 to TRBJ2-5; 15 bases match TRBD2. The sequence came from a human patient who had a liver transplant. Part of the T cells may come from the graft donor. The CDR3 region is CATSRLGTSGGPQETQYF. CDR3 DNA: TGTGCCACCAGCAGGCTGGGGACTAGCGGGGGGCCCCAAGAGACCCAGTACTTC.